What follows are 32 T cell receptor beta chains derived from one specimen sequenced in a study of blood T cell repertoires in COVID-19. Some clones are missing from TCRdb's copy, which holds only in-frame ones; the method was immunoSEQ multiplex PCR. The table includes a few hundred thousand clones, roughly nine tenths detected once. What was sequenced was PBMCs or T cells enriched from blood (not recorded which). Receptor source: a man aged 18 to 29 who had recovered from COVID-19.

This rearrangement joins TRBV4-1 to TRBJ2-3; D possibly corresponds to TRBD2 (5 bases). CDR1 is MGHRA, CDR2 YSYEKL, per germline. V shed 0 bases and J shed 0 bases, with 10 bases lying between them. CDR3 size: 16 residues. This CDR3 is CASSQDLAESTDTQYF. The DNA for the CDR3 is TGCGCCAGCAGCCAAGATCTAGCAGAAAGCACAGATACGCAGTATTTT.

In this sample, this clone turned up once. CDR3 in DNA: TGTGCCAGCAGCTTAACGTCCGGACAGGGCTTTGGCTACACCTTC. This codes for CASSLTSGQGFGYTF. The rearrangement links TRBV7-3 to TRBJ1-2, with 8 bases that match TRBD1. After removal of 0 bases from V and 7 bases from J, the junction contained 7 bases not matched to a gene. Germline CDR1 and CDR2: SGHTA and FQGTGA. CDR3 length: 15 amino acids.

The chain couples TRBV9 to TRBJ1-1, with 7 bases aligning to TRBD1. CDR1 is SGDLS and CDR2 is YYNGEE in the germline V gene. J lost 0 bases, V lost 4 bases, and 6 bases had no gene match. This CDR3 spans 15 amino acids. The CDR3 DNA reads TGTGCCAGCAGCTCACCAGGGGGTCTGAACACTGAAGCTTTCTTT. Translation gives CASSSPGGLNTEAFF.

In this sample, this clone turned up once. V and J are TRBV6-5 and TRBJ1-6, with D hard to call. Germline V gene lookup returns CDR1 MNHEY and CDR2 SVGAGI. V was clipped by 10 bases and J by 4 bases, with 8 bases between them. The CDR3 totals 12 residues. As DNA, the CDR3 is TGTGCCACCTCCTTATATAATTCACCCCTCCACTTT. Residues: CATSLYNSPLHF.

The chain links TRBV28 to TRBJ1-4; 9 nucleotides match TRBD1. Germline trimming cut 2 bases from V and 7 bases from J; bases unmatched to any gene: 8. The CDR3 is 16 amino acids. Germline CDR1 is MDHEN and CDR2 is SYDVKM. CDR3 nucleotide sequence: TGTGCCAGCAGTTTAGGTTCGGGACAGGGACTTGAAAAACTGTTTTTT. Translation: CASSLGSGQGLEKLFF. Full variable domain (missing parts from reference TRBV28 and TRBJ1-4): DVKVTQSSRYLVKRTGEKVFLECVQDMDHENMFWYRQDPGLGLRLIYFSYDVKMKEKGDIPEGYSVSREKKERFSLILESASTNQTSMYLCASSLGSGQGLEKLFFGSGTQLSVL.

The chain carries TRBV9 and TRBJ2-2; D is unclear. Between the trimmed V and J ends, which lost 3 bases and 7 bases, there was a span of 10 bases. CDR3 length equals 13 residues. The V gene's germline CDR1 is SGDLS and CDR2 YYNGEE. The CDR3 is CASSGQIIGELFF. The CDR3 bases are TGTGCCAGCAGCGGCCAGATAATCGGGGAGCTGTTTTTT.

This clone was picked up one time. The rearrangement links TRBV7-9 to TRBJ1-2, with 7 bases identical to TRBD1. The CDR3 has 17 amino acids. The junction had 13 bases not matched to a gene; V was cut back by 5 bases and J by 1 base. CDR1 and CDR2 from the germline V gene are SEHNR and FQNEAQ (reference sequence). CDR3 region: CASSGSAAGQRNYGYTF. CDR3 coding DNA: TGTGCCAGCAGCGGATCTGCCGCGGGACAGCGTAACTATGGCTACACCTTC.

The V call is TRBV10-3, the J call TRBJ1-1, with 8 nucleotides matching TRBD1. V shed 2 bases and J 0 bases; nucleotides not matched to a gene: 8. Germline-derived CDR1 and CDR2 are ENHRY and SYGVKD. The CDR3 runs 17 residues. The CDR3 DNA sequence: TGTGCCATCAGTGAGCGGCAGGGGGCAATCATGAACACTGAAGCTTTCTTT. This gives the protein CAISERQGAIMNTEAFF.

The V gene is TRBV9, the J gene TRBJ1-2, with D perhaps matching TRBD1 (6 bases). Trimming left V 0 bases short and J 2 bases short, with 11 bases between. Germline CDR1 reads SGDLS; CDR2 reads YYNGEE. The CDR3 spans 15 residues. The DNA of the CDR3 is TGTGCCAGCAGCGTAGATCAGGGGCCGAACTATGGCTACACCTTC. Translation gives CASSVDQGPNYGYTF.

This chain uses TRBV27 with TRBJ2-1; TRBD2 is a possible D gene (5 bases). Trimming stripped 6 bases from V and 4 bases from J, with 13 bases between. The germline V gene has CDR1 MNHEY and CDR2 SMNVEV (reference sequence). The CDR3 covers 14 residues. This CDR3 is CASRWTGSYNEQFF. The CDR3 nucleotides read TGTGCCAGCAGGTGGACGGGATCATACAATGAGCAGTTCTTC.

The rearrangement links TRBV5-1 to TRBJ2-7, with TRBD2 identical over 14 bases. The ends lost 4 bases at V and 3 bases at J; junction bases unmatched: 6. Germline V gives CDR1 SGHRS, CDR2 YFSETQ. The CDR3 sequence is 16 residues long. In DNA, the CDR3 is TGCGCCAGCAGCCTATCGGGACTAGCGGGGGACTACGAGCAGTACTTC. Its protein product is CASSLSGLAGDYEQYF.

This clone has a single count. This sequence joins TRBV5-1 and TRBJ2-1; D may be TRBD1 (5 bases). This CDR3 has 14 amino acids. Germline lookup yields CDR1 SGHRS and CDR2 YFSETQ. Trimming took 5 bases from V and 6 from J, leaving 15 bases between them. CDR3 nucleotide sequence: TGCGCCAGCAGTACGCAGACAGCTAGCAATGAGCAGTTCTTC. Amino acids: CASSTQTASNEQFF.

With respect to this clone: A junction boundary mismatches the germline segment, possibly from a read error. The chain combines TRBV5-4 with TRBJ1-4; tentatively, D is TRBD1 (5 bases). CDR1 SGHNT and CDR2 YYREEE come from the germline V gene (reference sequence). The CDR3 runs 12 residues. This chain's CDR3 is CASSDEGENLFF. The CDR3 nucleotides read TGTGCCAGCAGCGACGAAGGGGAAAACCTGTTTTTT.

The chain's CDR3 is CASSQELAGNEQFF. DNA of the CDR3: TGCGCCAGCAGCCAAGAGTTGGCGGGCAATGAGCAGTTCTTC. The V call is TRBV4-1, the J call TRBJ2-1, with TRBD2 as a possible D gene (5 bases). CDR1 MGHRA and CDR2 YSYEKL come from the germline V gene. Trimming took 0 bases from V and 6 from J, leaving 9 bases between them. The CDR3 extends over 14 amino acids.

J is TRBJ1-1 and V is TRBV4-1; D is uncertain. The V gene's germline CDR1 is MGHRA and CDR2 YSYEKL. Trimming removed 4 bases from V and 8 bases from J, with 14 bases in between. CDR3 length: 13 residues. CDR3 in DNA: TGCGCCAGCAGCCCAGAAAAACAGCAAGAAGCTTTCTTT. This translates into CASSPEKQQEAFF.

The V gene is TRBV11-2, the J gene TRBJ1-5; a possible D gene is TRBD1 (5 bases). Trimming stripped 1 base from V and 4 bases from J, with 11 bases between. Germline CDR1 reads SGHAT; CDR2 reads FQNNGV. CDR3 length equals 15 residues. CDR3 nucleotides: TGTGCCAGCAGCTTAGGGTCCGGGGGTAATCAGCCCCAGCATTTT. Protein sequence: CASSLGSGGNQPQHF.

This rearrangement joins TRBV7-8 to TRBJ2-2, with TRBD1 matching 8 bases. Germline-derived CDR1 and CDR2 are SGHVS and FQNEAQ. V was pared by 8 bases and J by 5 bases, with 7 bases of the junction left unmatched. The CDR3 is 14 residues long. The CDR3 coding sequence is TGTGCCAGCGTCAGGACAGGGTCAACCGGGGAGCTGTTTTTT. Translating gives CASVRTGSTGELFF.

V is TRBV24-1 and J is TRBJ1-2; D not resolved. V gave up 5 bases and J gave up 6 bases, with 12 bases separating them. The germline V gene has CDR1 KGHDR and CDR2 SFDVKD. The CDR3 runs to 13 residues. The CDR3 DNA follows: TGTGCCACCAGTGCGGGGTCCCAAAATGGCTACACCTTC. Its protein product is CATSAGSQNGYTF.

The chain uses TRBV25-1 and TRBJ2-5; 10 bases align to TRBD2. CDR1 MGHDK and CDR2 SYGVNS come from the germline V gene. Trimming removed 7 bases from V and 5 bases from J; junction bases left unmatched: 13. The CDR3 contains 16 residues. The CDR3 DNA is TGTGCCAGCACCTTAGCGGGGGGTATAGACGGGGAGACCCAGTACTTC. Protein product: CASTLAGGIDGETQYF.

The V and J genes are TRBV27 and TRBJ1-2; D perhaps matches TRBD1 (5 bases). This CDR3 has 16 amino acids. Germline CDR1 reads MNHEY; CDR2 reads SMNVEV (reference sequence). V lost 2 bases and J lost 8, with 21 bases in between. CDR3 nucleotides: TGTGCCAGCAGTTTAGAAGGTCCCCCCAGGGAAAGGGGCTACACCTTC. This sequence encodes CASSLEGPPRERGYTF.

This clone was counted a single time. This chain joins TRBV15 and TRBJ1-1, with a weak D call TRBD1 (5 bases). The V end was cut by 0 bases, the J end by 4 bases, with 9 bases between. The CDR3 runs 14 residues. In germline, CDR1 is LNHNV, CDR2 YYDKDF (reference sequence). CDR3 residues: CATSRDAGSTEAFF. DNA of the CDR3: TGTGCCACCAGCAGAGATGCAGGGTCCACTGAAGCTTTCTTT. The variable domain in full, with the rest retrieved from reference TRBV15 and TRBJ1-1, is DAMVIQNPRYQVTQFGKPVTLSCSQTLNHNVMYWYQQKSSQAPKLLFHYYDKDFNNEADTPDNFQSRRPNTSFCFLDIRSPGLGDTAMYLCATSRDAGSTEAFFGQGTRLTVV.

This clone showed up just a few times. This chain uses TRBV2 with TRBJ2-1; TRBD2 matches at 12 bases. Germline assignment: CDR1 SNHLY and CDR2 FYNNEI. Unmatched junction bases numbered 2, after V lost 6 bases and J lost 2 bases. The CDR3 has 15 residues. The CDR3 DNA sequence: TGTGCCAGCAGATCTAGCGGGGGGGCCTACAATGAGCAGTTCTTC. Its translation is CASRSSGGAYNEQFF.

This clone was detected only once. The V and J genes are TRBV5-1 and TRBJ1-4, with a possible D match to TRBD1 (6 bases). The CDR3 extends over 15 amino acids. Looked up from germline, CDR1 is SGHRS and CDR2 is YFSETQ. Trimming took 1 base from V and 10 from J, leaving 17 bases between them. The CDR3 is CASSLIPRLGGKLFF. In DNA, the CDR3 is TGCGCCAGCAGCTTGATTCCCCGCCTAGGGGGAAAACTGTTTTTT.

This sequence joins TRBV7-3 and TRBJ1-1, with a weak D call TRBD1 (5 bases). Trimming shortened V by 1 base and J by 1 base, and 10 bases separated the two germline ends. The CDR3 runs 15 residues. From germline, CDR1 is SGHTA and CDR2 FQGTGA. The CDR3 region is CASSLMGGQNTEAFF. The CDR3 nucleotides are TGTGCCAGCAGCTTAATGGGCGGACAGAACACTGAAGCTTTCTTT. The whole variable domain, remainder taken from reference TRBV7-3 and TRBJ1-1, is GAGVSQTPSNKVTEKGKYVELRCDPISGHTALYWYRQSLGQGPEFLIYFQGTGAADDSGLPNDRFFAVRPEGSVSTLKIQRTERGDSAVYLCASSLMGGQNTEAFFGQGTRLTVV.

V usage is TRBV4-3 and J usage is TRBJ2-3; TRBD2 matches at 13 bases. J lost 5 bases, V lost 4 bases, and 9 bases had no gene match. There are 17 residues in the CDR3. Germline V CDR1 and CDR2: LGHNA, YSLEER. CDR3 sequence reads: CASSPSRTSGSRDTQYF. The CDR3 region has the DNA TGCGCCAGCAGCCCTTCCCGGACTAGCGGGAGTAGAGATACGCAGTATTTT.

The V call is TRBV9, the J call TRBJ2-5; D possibly corresponds to TRBD1 (6 bases). Looked up from germline, CDR1 is SGDLS and CDR2 is YYNGEE. V shed 2 bases and J shed 3 bases, with 14 bases lying between them. There are 15 residues in the CDR3. The CDR3 spells CASSVTDRTEETQYF. In DNA, the CDR3 is TGTGCCAGCAGCGTGACCGATAGGACAGAAGAGACCCAGTACTTC.

This clone appeared once. The chain recombines TRBV21-1 with TRBJ2-5; TRBD2 reflects the table's D call only, with no check against the DNA. TRBV21-1 is tagged as a pseudogene. The CDR3 consists of 20 residues. In DNA, the CDR3 is TGTGCCAGCAGCAATTCGAGGACTATTTCCCTAGCGGTGCCGCAAGAGACCCAGTACTTC. Translation gives CASSNSRTISLAVPQETQYF.

The J gene is TRBJ2-7, the V gene TRBV6-5; D is unclear. Trimming took 0 bases from V and 3 from J, leaving 12 bases between them. Germline V gene data show CDR1 as MNHEY and CDR2 as SVGAGI. The CDR3 has 15 amino acids. CDR3 sequence (DNA): TGTGCCAGCAGTTACTCGAGGAACGGCCACTACGAGCAGTACTTC. Encoded protein: CASSYSRNGHYEQYF.

This chain uses TRBV6-5 with TRBJ1-1, with 7 bases that match TRBD1. Trimming removed 6 bases from V and 7 bases from J; junction bases left unmatched: 8. Germline-derived CDR1 and CDR2 are MNHEY and SVGAGI. This CDR3 has 13 amino acids. The CDR3: CASRKTYRGEAFF. The CDR3 nucleotides read TGTGCCAGCAGGAAAACCTACAGGGGTGAAGCTTTCTTT.

The V call is TRBV18, the J call TRBJ2-7; no definite D call. CDR1 and CDR2 from the germline V gene are KGHSH and LQKENI. Trimming took off 1 base at V and 2 bases at J, with 15 bases between the two ends. The CDR3 has 16 amino acids. CDR3: CASSPRGTRIPYEQYF. CDR3 sequence (DNA): TGTGCCAGCTCACCACGAGGCACAAGAATACCCTACGAGCAGTACTTC.

The rearrangement links TRBV27 to TRBJ2-3; no firm D call. The germline CDR1 and CDR2 sequences are MNHEY and SMNVEV (reference sequence). This CDR3 is 13 amino acids long. V dropped 4 bases and J dropped 0 bases, with 5 bases sitting between them. DNA for the CDR3: TGTGCCAGCAGTTGGGCCAGCACAGATACGCAGTATTTT. Translation: CASSWASTDTQYF.

This chain links TRBV7-2 with TRBJ2-1, with 8 bases matching TRBD2. After removal of 5 bases from V and 0 bases from J, the junction contained 3 bases not matched to a gene. CDR3 length: 15 residues. CDR1 is SGHTA, CDR2 FQGNSA, per germline. The CDR3 bases are TGTGCCAGCAGCCTAAGCGGGAGCTCCTACAATGAGCAGTTCTTC. It yields the protein CASSLSGSSYNEQFF.